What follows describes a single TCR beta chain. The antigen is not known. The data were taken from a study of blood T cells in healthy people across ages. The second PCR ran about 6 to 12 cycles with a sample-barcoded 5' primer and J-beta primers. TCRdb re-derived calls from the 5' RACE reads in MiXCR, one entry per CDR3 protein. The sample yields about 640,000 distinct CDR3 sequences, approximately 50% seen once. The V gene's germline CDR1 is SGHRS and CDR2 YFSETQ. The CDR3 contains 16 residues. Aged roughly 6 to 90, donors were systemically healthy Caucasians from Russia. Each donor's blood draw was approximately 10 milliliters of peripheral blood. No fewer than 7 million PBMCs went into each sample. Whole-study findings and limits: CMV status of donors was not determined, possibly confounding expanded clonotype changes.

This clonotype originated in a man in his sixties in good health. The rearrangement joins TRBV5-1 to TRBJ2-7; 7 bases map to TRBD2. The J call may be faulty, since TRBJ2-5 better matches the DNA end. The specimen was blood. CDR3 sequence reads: CASSLIPAGNQETQYF. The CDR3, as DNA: TGCGCCAGCAGCTTGATACCAGCGGGGAACCAAGAGACCCAGTACTTC.